Listed below are T cell receptor beta chains from one sample, sequenced in a study of memory CD4+ T cells and cytomegalovirus serostatus. TCRdb's table, derived via immunoSEQ multiplex PCR, lists solely in-frame clones and lacks some. The sample holds about 52,000 clones, around 83% seen once. Sequencing was done on a sample of memory CD4+ T cells from blood. These receptors all come from an adult in good health and CMV-seropositive. Each CDR3 is given with its conserved first and last residue. A D gene is named only where the DNA matches it firmly. Clone size is given for some rows only: seen once, a few or many times, or a class if the clone is expanded.

clone_size j_call d_call v_call cdr3_aa cdr3_nt
NA TRBJ2-3 NA TRBV12-5 CASGQRQGNTQYF TGTGCTAGTGGTCAAAGGCAGGGGAATACGCAGTATTTT
once TRBJ1-4 NA TRBV2 CASSPSRGFGEKLFF TGTGCCAGCAGTCCCTCTAGGGGGTTTGGAGAAAAACTGTTTTTT
NA TRBJ2-7 TRBD2 TRBV7-8 CASRLAGGREQYF TGTGCCAGCAGACTAGCGGGAGGTCGCGAGCAGTACTTC
NA TRBJ2-3 NA TRBV15 CATSREQGGGTDTQYF TGTGCCACCAGCAGGGAACAGGGAGGGGGCACAGATACGCAGTATTTT
NA TRBJ2-3 TRBD2 TRBV5-1 CASSLRGADTQYF TGCGCCAGCAGCCTGCGGGGGGCAGATACGCAGTATTTT
NA TRBJ1-2 NA TRBV6-1 CASSERGYTF TGTGCCAGCAGTGAAAGGGGCTACACCTTC
NA TRBJ2-7 NA TRBV11-3 CASSSLWGGTYEQYF TGTGCCAGCAGCTCCCTCTGGGGGGGCACCTACGAGCAGTACTTC
NA TRBJ1-4 NA TRBV28 CASSPQGLEEKLFF TGTGCCAGCAGCCCCCAAGGGCTGGAGGAAAAACTGTTTTTT
few TRBJ2-1 NA TRBV2 CASSAGVGGRFF TGTGCCAGCAGCGCCGGCGTAGGGGGAAGGTTCTTC
few TRBJ2-5 NA TRBV2 CASTLVETQYF TGTGCCAGCACACTTGTCGAGACCCAGTACTTC
NA TRBJ1-1 NA TRBV18 CASSPPGGNTEAFF TGTGCCAGCTCACCACCGGGAGGCAACACTGAAGCTTTCTTT
NA TRBJ2-7 NA TRBV27 CASRGTRSYEQYF TGTGCCAGCAGAGGGACCCGCTCCTACGAGCAGTACTTC
NA TRBJ2-7 TRBD2 TRBV4-2 CASSQDGAGGPGEQYF TGTGCCAGCAGCCAAGACGGAGCGGGAGGGCCGGGAGAGCAGTACTTC
NA TRBJ1-4 NA TRBV7-2 CASSLGVGPEKLFF TGTGCCAGCAGCCTCGGGGTAGGACCAGAAAAACTGTTTTTT
NA TRBJ1-2 NA TRBV5-1 CASSLAQDNYGYTF TGCGCCAGCAGCTTGGCCCAGGATAACTATGGCTACACCTTC
NA TRBJ2-7 NA TRBV7-2 CASSSRRGRSSYEQYF TGTGCCAGCAGCTCTAGGAGGGGGCGTAGCTCCTACGAGCAGTACTTC
NA TRBJ2-7 NA TRBV5-1 CASSLVGGEGEQYF TGCGCCAGCAGCTTGGTGGGGGGCGAGGGCGAGCAGTACTTC
NA TRBJ2-3 NA TRBV9 CASSVGVASDTQYF TGTGCCAGCAGCGTAGGGGTTGCGTCAGATACGCAGTATTTT
few TRBJ1-1 NA TRBV7-2 CASSDRTVRNTEAFF TGTGCCAGCAGCGATCGGACAGTTAGGAACACTGAAGCTTTCTTT
NA TRBJ1-1 NA TRBV7-2 CASSSQFSTEAFF TGTGCCAGCAGCTCCCAATTCAGCACTGAAGCTTTCTTT
NA TRBJ1-2 NA TRBV9 CASSVDGGAIYGYTF TGTGCCAGCAGCGTAGACGGCGGAGCTATCTATGGCTACACCTTC
NA TRBJ1-2 TRBD1 TRBV30 CAWRRGTGVLYTF TGTGCCTGGAGAAGAGGGACAGGGGTTTTGTACACCTTC
once TRBJ2-1 TRBD2 TRBV6-5 CASKAGLALNEQFF TGTGCCAGTAAGGCGGGACTAGCGCTTAATGAGCAGTTCTTC
NA TRBJ1-1 NA TRBV4-3 CASSQDSYTEAFF TGCGCCAGCAGCCAAGACAGTTATACTGAAGCTTTCTTT
NA TRBJ1-2 TRBD1 TRBV7-9 CASSTDRGHGYTF TGTGCCAGCAGCACGGACAGGGGGCATGGCTACACCTTC
NA TRBJ2-1 NA TRBV21-1 CASSKGATSGTGSNEQFF TGTGCCAGCAGCAAGGGAGCAACATCCGGGACAGGGAGCAATGAGCAGTTCTTC
NA TRBJ1-2 NA TRBV6-1 CASSEGGARIRRDYGYTF TGTGCCAGCAGTGAAGGGGGGGCCAGGATAAGGCGCGACTATGGCTACACCTTC
NA TRBJ2-1 NA TRBV4-3 CASSQDRDAYNEQFF TGCGCCAGCAGCCAAGATCGGGATGCATACAATGAGCAGTTCTTC
NA TRBJ2-5 TRBD2 TRBV11-2 CASSLTVGPSGETQYF TGTGCCAGCAGCTTAACCGTGGGGCCTAGCGGGGAGACCCAGTACTTC
NA TRBJ2-1 NA TRBV6-1 CASKESSGGNNEQFF TGTGCCAGCAAGGAGAGTAGCGGAGGGAACAATGAGCAGTTCTTC
NA TRBJ2-7 NA TRBV7-2 CASSPRRDIYEQYF TGTGCCAGCAGCCCCCGCCGGGACATCTACGAGCAGTACTTC
NA TRBJ1-1 NA TRBV28 CASSPPGPPREAFF TGTGCCAGCAGTCCCCCAGGCCCACCGCGTGAAGCTTTCTTT
NA TRBJ1-5 NA TRBV29-1 CSVRDNLNQPQHF TGCAGCGTCCGGGACAATTTGAATCAGCCCCAGCATTTT
once TRBJ2-1 NA TRBV19 CASNNGAGLEQFF TGTGCCAGTAATAATGGGGCGGGGCTTGAGCAGTTCTTC
NA TRBJ1-2 NA TRBV7-3 CASSLDAGANYGYTF TGTGCCAGCAGCTTAGATGCAGGGGCTAACTATGGCTACACCTTC
NA TRBJ1-4 TRBD1 TRBV27 CASSPQDRGRSNEKLFF TGTGCCAGCAGTCCTCAGGACAGGGGGCGATCTAATGAAAAACTGTTTTTT
once TRBJ2-2 TRBD2 TRBV4-2 CASSQETSGGLVTGELFF TGTGCCAGCAGCCAAGAGACTAGCGGGGGCCTTGTCACCGGGGAGCTGTTTTTT
NA TRBJ1-3 NA TRBV12-5 CASGPGSGNTIYF TGTGCTAGTGGCCCCGGGTCTGGAAACACCATATATTTT
NA TRBJ1-2 NA TRBV19 CASSTGPRRGYTF TGTGCCAGTAGTACGGGGCCCCGACGGGGCTACACCTTC
few TRBJ2-5 TRBD2 TRBV9 CASSVTSGGETQYF TGTGCCAGCAGCGTAACTAGCGGGGGAGAGACCCAGTACTTC
NA TRBJ1-1 NA TRBV2 CASSEALRRRGAFF TGTGCCAGCAGTGAAGCGCTTCGGCGGCGTGGAGCTTTCTTT
NA TRBJ2-7 NA TRBV27 CASKGGAREQYF TGTGCCAGCAAAGGGGGGGCGCGTGAGCAGTACTTC
NA TRBJ1-5 TRBD1 TRBV19 CATHGTGGNQPQHF TGTGCCACACATGGGACAGGGGGCAATCAGCCCCAGCATTTT
NA TRBJ1-6 NA TRBV4-3 CASSQSYSGGQYSYNSPLHF TGCGCCAGCAGCCAGTCATATTCGGGGGGGCAGTACTCCTATAATTCACCCCTCCACTTT
NA TRBJ2-5 TRBD2 TRBV7-9 CASSLAAGGYQETQYF TGTGCCAGCAGCTTAGCGGCGGGGGGGTACCAAGAGACCCAGTACTTC
NA TRBJ2-3 TRBD1 TRBV29-1 CSVATGGNTDTQYF TGCAGCGTGGCAACAGGGGGCAACACAGATACGCAGTATTTT
few TRBJ1-1 NA TRBV7-9 CASSWGRENTEAFF TGTGCCAGCAGCTGGGGACGGGAGAACACTGAAGCTTTCTTT
few TRBJ1-1 NA TRBV27 CASSLSGGEAFF TGTGCCAGCAGTTTATCGGGGGGAGAAGCTTTCTTT
NA TRBJ1-1 TRBD1 TRBV29-1 CSARDRGPTEAFF TGCAGCGCCCGGGACAGGGGCCCCACTGAAGCTTTCTTT
NA TRBJ2-3 NA TRBV28 CASSVVKAYTDTQYF TGTGCCAGCAGTGTCGTGAAGGCCTACACAGATACGCAGTATTTT
NA TRBJ1-5 NA TRBV4-3 CASSQGRGNGNQPQHF TGCGCCAGCAGCCAGGGAAGGGGTAACGGCAATCAGCCCCAGCACTTT
NA TRBJ1-5 NA TRBV18 CASSPSSVNQPQHF TGTGCCAGCTCACCAAGCTCAGTGAATCAGCCCCAGCATTTT
NA TRBJ2-2 NA TRBV15 CATSRGRKANTGELFF TGTGCCACCAGCAGAGGTAGGAAGGCGAACACCGGGGAGCTGTTTTTT
NA TRBJ2-3 NA TRBV29-1 CSSQLAAITDTQYF TGCAGCAGTCAGTTAGCAGCAATCACAGATACGCAGTATTTT
NA TRBJ2-4 NA TRBV18 CASSPPSGATPANIQYF TGTGCCAGCTCACCACCGTCAGGAGCGACCCCGGCAAACATTCAGTACTTC
NA TRBJ1-1 NA TRBV9 CASSVDGWGNTEAFF TGTGCCAGCAGCGTAGACGGGTGGGGGAACACTGAAGCTTTCTTT
NA TRBJ1-5 NA TRBV27 CASSFKANQPQHF TGTGCCAGCAGTTTTAAGGCCAATCAGCCCCAGCATTTT
few TRBJ2-1 TRBD2 TRBV4-2 CASSQDTSGSYNEQFF TGTGCCAGCAGCCAAGATACTAGCGGATCCTACAATGAGCAGTTCTTC
NA TRBJ1-5 NA TRBV6-1 CASSEGPGRQPQHF TGTGCCAGCAGTGAAGGCCCCGGGAGACAGCCCCAGCATTTT